These 18 T cell receptor beta chains were all obtained from the same sample, sequenced in a study of T cells in Graves' hyperthyroidism and ophthalmopathy. Amplification of TCR beta CDR3 regions was performed using RNA transcripts as template. First-round RT-PCR of the TCR CDR3 relied on the HTBI primer set. MiXCR was run by TCRdb on the multiplex PCR reads, yielding one entry per CDR3 protein. The sample includes hundreds of thousands of distinct CDR3 sequences, around 20% of them seen just once. Sequenced: blood. The receptors stem from a young man with Graves' ophthalmopathy.

This clonotype was detected many times. This chain links TRBV5-5 with TRBJ1-1; D is unresolved. The CDR3 has 16 amino acids. Between the trimmed V and J ends, which lost 1 base and 1 base, there was a span of 14 bases. Germline CDR1 SGHKS, CDR2 YYEKEE (reference sequence). CDR3 in amino acids: CASSLLPSRENTEAFF. CDR3 DNA: TGTGCCAGCAGCTTGCTACCCTCTCGGGAGAACACTGAAGCTTTCTTT.

This clonotype was seen a few times. The rearrangement links TRBV6-2 or TRBV6-3 to TRBJ1-2; 9 bases fit TRBD1. After removal of 2 bases from V and 8 bases from J, the junction contained 6 bases not matched to a gene. The CDR3 runs to 14 residues. Germline CDR1 reads MNHEY; CDR2 reads SVGEGT. The CDR3, as DNA: TGTGCCAGCAGTTACCCCGGACAGGGGAAAGGCTACACCTTC. Protein product: CASSYPGQGKGYTF.

Of note for this clonotype: An end of the junction does not agree with germline; a read error may underlie this. The rearrangement joins TRBV5-1 to TRBJ2-1; 7 bases are a match to TRBD1. The V gene's germline CDR1 is SGHRS and CDR2 YFSETQ. This CDR3 contains 15 residues. The CDR3 coding sequence is TGTGCCAGCAGATTCGCCGGGACAGACTACAATGAGCAGTTCTTC. Its protein product is CASRFAGTDYNEQFF.

This clonotype was seen at least ten times. The chain uses TRBV18 and TRBJ1-5; the D gene is possibly TRBD1 (5 bases). V was clipped by 5 bases and J by 3 bases, with 8 bases between them. In germline, CDR1 is KGHSH, CDR2 LQKENI. The CDR3 loop spans 13 amino acids. The CDR3 DNA is TGTGCCAGCTCAAAGGGGTTCAATCAGCCCCAGCATTTT. It translates to CASSKGFNQPQHF.

This clonotype was counted many times. J is TRBJ2-1 and V is TRBV7-8; TRBD2 matches 10 bases. This CDR3 has 15 residues. Losses at the gene ends were 4 bases for V and 5 bases for J; bases not matched to a gene: 5. The germline CDR1 and CDR2 sequences are SGHVS and FQNEAQ. CDR3 in DNA: TGTGCCAGCAGCTCGGGACTAGCGATCAACAATGAGCAGTTCTTC. This encodes CASSSGLAINNEQFF.

Notes on this clonotype: This clone may be a read error of a much larger clone one base away. The rearrangement links TRBV28 to TRBJ1-4, with 9 positions matching TRBD1. CDR3 size: 15 residues. The germline V gene has CDR1 MDHEN and CDR2 SYDVKM. DNA of the CDR3: TGTGCCAGCAGTTTACGGGACAGGGCTGGTGAAAAACTGCTTTTT. Protein product: CASSLRDRAGEKLLF.

Ten or more counts support this clonotype. The chain carries TRBV6-1 and TRBJ2-7, with 8 bases fitting TRBD1. There are 14 residues in the CDR3. Trimming cost V 7 bases and J 0 bases; bases outside gene matches: 5. The germline V gene encodes CDR1 MNHNS and CDR2 SASEGT. This CDR3 is CASKDRGYSYEQYF. CDR3 coding DNA: TGTGCCAGCAAAGACAGGGGCTACTCCTACGAGCAGTACTTC.

The sample holds many counts of this clonotype. The chain has TRBV6-5 and TRBJ2-5; D perhaps matches TRBD2 (6 bases). The V end lost 2 bases, the J end lost 1 base, and 14 bases lay between the germline ends. CDR1 and CDR2 (germline): MNHEY, SVGAGI. The CDR3 is 16 amino acids. The CDR3 protein is CASSYRGTGLQETQYF. The CDR3 nucleotides read TGTGCCAGCAGTTACCGCGGGACTGGGCTCCAAGAGACCCAGTACTTC.

Points on this clonotype: A read error may produce the germline difference seen at one junction end. The genes are TRBV28 and TRBJ2-1; 12 bases are shared with TRBD2. The germline V gene encodes CDR1 MDHEN and CDR2 SYDVKM. The CDR3 totals 15 residues. CDR3 residues: CAGSPTSGRYNEQFF. CDR3 bases: TGTGCCGGCAGCCCCACTAGCGGGAGGTACAATGAGCAGTTCTTC.

This clonotype showed up just a few times. This rearrangement joins TRBV20-1 to TRBJ2-1; 11 bases are a match to TRBD1. From germline, CDR1 is DFQATT and CDR2 SNEGSKA (reference sequence). There are 14 residues in the CDR3. J gave up 5 bases and V 4 bases, and 4 bases lay outside the gene matches. The CDR3 nucleotides are TGCAGTGCTACCGGGACAGGGGGGAACAATGAGCAGTTCTTC. Its protein is CSATGTGGNNEQFF.

The sample holds many counts of this clonotype. For the CDR3, the DNA is TGTGCCAGCAGCTTAGATTGGGCTAGCGGGAGCTCCTACGAGCAGTACTTC. Amino acid sequence: CASSLDWASGSSYEQYF. The chain recombines TRBV11-2 with TRBJ2-7; 10 bases align to TRBD2. Losses at the gene ends were 0 bases for V and 0 bases for J; bases not matched to a gene: 5. The CDR3 contains 17 residues. CDR1 and CDR2 from the germline V gene are SGHAT and FQNNGV.

This chain uses TRBV20-1 with TRBJ2-3, with TRBD2 identical over 9 bases. Trimming at V came to 3 bases and at J to 1 base, leaving 2 bases not matched to a gene. This CDR3 comprises 14 residues. Germline V gene lookup returns CDR1 DFQATT and CDR2 SNEGSKA (reference sequence). The CDR3: CSARTSGGTDTQYF. CDR3 nucleotides: TGCAGTGCTAGGACTAGCGGTGGCACAGATACGCAGTATTTT.

The genes are TRBV9 and TRBJ2-7, with D unresolved. The V gene lost 0 bases and the J gene lost 4 bases, with 17 bases spanning the gap. CDR3 length equals 16 residues. Per germline, CDR1 SGDLS and CDR2 YYNGEE. CDR3 region: CASSVGEGSVTYEQYF. Written as DNA, the CDR3 is TGTGCCAGCAGCGTAGGTGAAGGGTCGGTTACATACGAGCAGTACTTC.

The chain is built from TRBV24-1 and TRBJ2-7, with D possibly being TRBD1 or TRBD2 (5 bases each). This CDR3 spans 14 amino acids. Germline V gene data show CDR1 as KGHDR and CDR2 as SFDVKD. The V and J ends lost 3 bases and 6 bases respectively, with 14 bases between them. In DNA, the CDR3 is TGTGCCACCAGTGATGCGAGGGGTCGGAGCGAGCAGTACTTC. Protein sequence: CATSDARGRSEQYF.

This clonotype was picked up many times. The chain links TRBV12-3 or TRBV12-4 to TRBJ1-1, with D possibly being TRBD1 (6 bases). This CDR3 has 14 residues. Trimming left V 5 bases short and J 1 base short, with 11 bases between. CDR3 in DNA: TGTGCCAGCAGTCTACAGGGACCGAACACTGAAGCTTTCTTT. Its translation is CASSLQGPNTEAFF.

In the case of this clonotype: Sequence at one end of the junction differs from germline and may be a read error. This rearrangement joins TRBV10-1 to TRBJ2-7, with D possibly TRBD1 on 5 matching bases. The CDR3 contains 15 residues. Germline-derived CDR1 and CDR2 are WNHNN and SYGVQD (reference sequence). The CDR3 coding sequence is TGCGCCAGCAATGAGTCGAGCAGGGAAGGATACGAGCAGTACTTC. As protein: CASNESSREGYEQYF.

The gene calls are TRBV7-2 and TRBJ2-1; D gene unclear. V was shortened by 5 bases and J by 9 bases, with 17 bases between the two germline ends. Germline V gene data show CDR1 as SGHTA and CDR2 as FQGNSA. The CDR3 consists of 14 residues. CDR3 in amino acids: CASSLFGQTLEQFF. The CDR3 nucleotides are TGTGCCAGCAGCCTCTTTGGCCAAACCCTTGAGCAGTTCTTC.

The table lists this clonotype with a few counts. This chain uses TRBV29-1 with TRBJ2-1; the match to TRBD1 covers 8 bases. The V and J ends lost 0 bases and 4 bases, in that order; junction bases with no gene match: 8. The CDR3 has 16 amino acids. CDR1 and CDR2 from the germline V gene are SQVTM and ANQGSEA. The CDR3 reads CSVEDQRTGLYNEQFF. CDR3 coding DNA: TGCAGCGTTGAAGATCAAAGGACAGGGTTGTACAATGAGCAGTTCTTC.